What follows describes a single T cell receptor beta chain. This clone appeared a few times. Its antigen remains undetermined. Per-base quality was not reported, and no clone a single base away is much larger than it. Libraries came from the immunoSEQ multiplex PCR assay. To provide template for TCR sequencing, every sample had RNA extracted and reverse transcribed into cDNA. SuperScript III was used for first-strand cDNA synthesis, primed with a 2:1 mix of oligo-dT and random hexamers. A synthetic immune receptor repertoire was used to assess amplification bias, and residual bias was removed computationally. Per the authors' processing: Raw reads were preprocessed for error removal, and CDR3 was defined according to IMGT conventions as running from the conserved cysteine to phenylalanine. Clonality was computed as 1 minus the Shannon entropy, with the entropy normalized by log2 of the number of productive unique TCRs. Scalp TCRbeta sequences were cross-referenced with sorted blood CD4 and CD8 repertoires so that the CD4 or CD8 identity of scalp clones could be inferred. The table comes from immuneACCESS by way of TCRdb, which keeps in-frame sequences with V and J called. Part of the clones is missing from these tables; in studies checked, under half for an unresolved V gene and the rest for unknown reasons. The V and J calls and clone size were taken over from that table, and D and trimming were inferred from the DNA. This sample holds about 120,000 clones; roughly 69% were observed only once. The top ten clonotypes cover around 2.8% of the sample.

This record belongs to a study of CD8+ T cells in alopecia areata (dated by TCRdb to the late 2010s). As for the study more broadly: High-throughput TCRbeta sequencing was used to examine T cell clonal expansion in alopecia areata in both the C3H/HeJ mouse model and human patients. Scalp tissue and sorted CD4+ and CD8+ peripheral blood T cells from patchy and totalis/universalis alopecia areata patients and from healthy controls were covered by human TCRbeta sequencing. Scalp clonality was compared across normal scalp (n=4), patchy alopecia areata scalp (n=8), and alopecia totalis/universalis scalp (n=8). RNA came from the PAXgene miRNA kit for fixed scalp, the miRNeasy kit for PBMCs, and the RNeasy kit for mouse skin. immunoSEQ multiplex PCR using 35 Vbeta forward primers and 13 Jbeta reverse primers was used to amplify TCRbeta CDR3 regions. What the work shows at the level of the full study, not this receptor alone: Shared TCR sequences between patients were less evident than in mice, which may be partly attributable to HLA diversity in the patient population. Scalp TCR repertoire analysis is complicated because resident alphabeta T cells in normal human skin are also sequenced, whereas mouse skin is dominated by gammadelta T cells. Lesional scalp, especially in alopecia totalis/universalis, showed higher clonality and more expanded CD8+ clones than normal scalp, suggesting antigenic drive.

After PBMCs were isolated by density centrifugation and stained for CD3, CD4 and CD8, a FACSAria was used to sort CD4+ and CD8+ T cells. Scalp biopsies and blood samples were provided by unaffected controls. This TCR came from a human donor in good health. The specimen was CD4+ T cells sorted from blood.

The nucleotide sequence is TGCAGCGAGAAGATTTACAATGAGCAGTTCTTC. It codes for CSEKIYNEQFF. The receptor chain draws on TRBV29-1 and TRBJ2-1, with the D gene not confidently named. From the cysteine up to the phenylalanine, the CDR3 has a length of 11 residues. CDR3 DNA only is kept here, 33 bases in frame from base 1. For CDR1 and CDR2, the germline V gene lists SQVTM and ANQGSEA. At the junction V is shortened by 7 bases and J by 4 bases, with 8 bases in between.